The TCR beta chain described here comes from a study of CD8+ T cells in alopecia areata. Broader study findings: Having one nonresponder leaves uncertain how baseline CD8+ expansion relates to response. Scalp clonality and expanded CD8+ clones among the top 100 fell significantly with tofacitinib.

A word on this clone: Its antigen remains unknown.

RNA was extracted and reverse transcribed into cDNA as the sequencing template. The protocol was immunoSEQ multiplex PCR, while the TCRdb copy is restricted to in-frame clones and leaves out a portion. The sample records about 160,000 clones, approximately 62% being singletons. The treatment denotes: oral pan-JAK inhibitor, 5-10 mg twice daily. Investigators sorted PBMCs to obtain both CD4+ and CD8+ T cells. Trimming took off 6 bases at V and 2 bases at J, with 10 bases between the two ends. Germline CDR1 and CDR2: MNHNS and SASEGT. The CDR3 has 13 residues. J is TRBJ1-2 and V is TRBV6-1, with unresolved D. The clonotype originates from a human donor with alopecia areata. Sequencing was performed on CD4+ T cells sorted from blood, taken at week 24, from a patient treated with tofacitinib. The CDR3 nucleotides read TGTGCCAGCAGGGTTACCGGGAACTATGGCTACACCTTC. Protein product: CASRVTGNYGYTF.